This TCR beta chain was captured by sequencing in a study of blood T cells in healthy people across ages. Study-wide results and caveats: Diversity estimates from one million T cells were considered underestimates.

As regards this clonotype: No antigen is known for it.

Through a sample-barcoded 5' primer and a J-beta primer mix, a second PCR was run for about 6 to 11 cycles. MiXCR, run by TCRdb on the 5' RACE reads, gives a single entry per CDR3 protein. The table records approximately 900,000 distinct CDR3 sequences, around 48% of them present only once. Trimming at V came to 4 bases and at J to 3 bases, leaving 7 bases not matched to a gene. This CDR3 comprises 15 residues. Germline assignment: CDR1 MGHDK and CDR2 SYGVNS. Every sample yielded at least 6.5 million isolated PBMCs. The source is a man aged 25-40 years in good health. The chain recombines TRBV25-1 with TRBJ2-5, with 8 bases that match TRBD1. The sample comprised blood. CDR3 in DNA: TGTGCCAGCAGTGTCAAACAGGGGGTAAAAGAGACCCAGTACTTC. It encodes CASSVKQGVKETQYF.